This T cell receptor beta chain stems from a study of blood T cell repertoires in COVID-19 (dated by TCRdb to the early 2020s). Study-level background: Collaborator samples came from the United States, Italy and Spain and covered acute and convalescent phases of COVID-19. The prospective study material was composed of cDNA or gDNA derived from T cells, B-cell-depleted T cells, or PBMCs. The repertoires were released in a freely available public database intended as a resource for research on the immune response to SARS-CoV-2. The dataset comprised deeply sampled blood TCRbeta repertoires from subjects exposed to, actively infected with, or recovered from COVID-19. The sample metadata nearly always contained a de-identified subject ID, COVID-19 status, age in years and sex. Where available, HLA class I and class II types were taken from metadata supplied by the sample provider and were not determined by assay-based typing. The samples were drawn from two sources: the first 160 participants of the ongoing ImmuneRACE study, and about 1,300 subjects contributed by 6 global collaborators.

In the prospective study, participants were about 18 to 89 years old, resided in fewer than 25 geographic areas of the United States, and were enrolled through a virtual design. To assign participants to cohorts, the prospective study relied on clinical history that participants themselves reported in a screening survey and a study questionnaire. Recovered participants in ImmuneRACE Cohort 3 were defined by two consecutive negative NP/OP PCR tests, clearance by a healthcare professional, or resolution of symptoms. In the prospective study, mobile phlebotomists collected whole blood, serum and a nasopharyngeal or oropharyngeal swab from each participant. Additional blood draws and questionnaires over an approximately 2-month period could optionally be provided by prospective study participants. Prospective study blood samples were shipped either frozen or at room temperature before DNA extraction.

From its cysteine to its phenylalanine, the CDR3 spans 13 amino acids. Just the 39-base CDR3 DNA is kept, in frame starting at base 1. Sequences SGDLS (CDR1) and YYNGEE (CDR2) are obtained from the germline V gene. V lost 3 bases and J lost 2 bases; the stretch between them is 6 bases long. Here is what the overall study found, with its caveats: How much clinical and demographic metadata was included differed by source and by participant, and the metadata was provided uncurated.

The immunoSEQ Assay, a bias-controlled multiplex PCR, was used to amplify TCRbeta CDR3 regions from genomic DNA. As for the authors' bioinformatics: The number of nucleated cells in each sample was estimated by amplification of reference gene primers within the assay. To quantify the absolute abundance of each unique TCRbeta CDR3 rearrangement, sequence reads were collapsed and filtered. Productive Simpson clonality was computed per sample as the square root of Simpson's diversity index over productive rearrangements. TCRdb mirrors the immuneACCESS table, restricted to in-frame sequences. Some clones are absent from its copies; in checked studies, under half trace to an unresolved V gene, and the reason for the others is unknown. That table supplies the V and J calls and clone size; D and trimming were determined from the DNA. This sample gives 150,000 to 200,000 clones in total; roughly nine tenths of them show up just once. The ten largest clones add up to 7% of the sample.

About this clone: Its antigen has not been determined. Base qualities are not at hand, and no much larger clone is one base apart.

The V and J segments used are TRBV9 and TRBJ1-3; the D gene assignment is ambiguous. Specimen: PBMCs or T cells enriched from blood (not recorded which). This TCR was sampled from a woman aged 45-65 years who had recovered from COVID-19. This receptor carries the CDR3 CASSAGAGNTIYF. The bases are TGTGCCAGCAGCGCAGGTGCTGGAAACACCATATATTTT.